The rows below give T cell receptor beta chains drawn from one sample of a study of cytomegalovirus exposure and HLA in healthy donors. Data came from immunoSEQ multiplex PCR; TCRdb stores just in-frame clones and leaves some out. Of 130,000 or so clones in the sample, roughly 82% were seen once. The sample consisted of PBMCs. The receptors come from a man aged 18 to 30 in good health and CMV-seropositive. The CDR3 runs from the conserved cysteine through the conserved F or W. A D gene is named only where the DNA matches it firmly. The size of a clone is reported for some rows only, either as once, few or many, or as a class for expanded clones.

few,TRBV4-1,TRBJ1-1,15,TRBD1,CASRLTGTGNTEAFF,TGCGCCAGCAGACTAACCGGGACAGGGAACACTGAAGCTTTCTTT
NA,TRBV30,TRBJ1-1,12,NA,CAWSRQRTEAFF,TGTGCCTGGAGTAGACAGCGCACTGAAGCTTTCTTT
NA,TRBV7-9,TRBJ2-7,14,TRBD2,CASSPGTSLHEQYF,TGTGCCAGCAGCCCCGGGACTAGCCTCCACGAGCAGTACTTC
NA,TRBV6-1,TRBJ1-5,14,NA,CASSDLGGYHPQHF,TGTGCCAGCAGTGACCTGGGGGGATACCATCCCCAGCATTTT
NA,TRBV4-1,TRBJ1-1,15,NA,CASSRPTDTNTEAFF,TGCGCCAGCAGCCGACCGACAGATACTAACACTGAAGCTTTCTTT
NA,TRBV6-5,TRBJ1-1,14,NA,CASNKRGGNTEAFF,TGTGCCAGCAATAAACGGGGAGGAAACACTGAAGCTTTCTTT
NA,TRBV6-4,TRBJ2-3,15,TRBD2,CASSETSGRADTQYF,TGTGCCAGCAGTGAGACTAGCGGGAGGGCAGATACGCAGTATTTT
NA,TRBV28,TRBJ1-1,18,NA,CASTLIGIGGGGDTEAFF,TGTGCCAGCACCTTGATAGGGATCGGGGGGGGAGGAGACACTGAAGCTTTCTTT
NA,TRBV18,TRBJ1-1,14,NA,CASSPAVMNTEAFF,TGTGCCAGCTCACCAGCGGTCATGAACACTGAAGCTTTCTTT
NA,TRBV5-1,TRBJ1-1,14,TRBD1,CASSPSAGGNEAFF,TGCGCCAGCAGCCCGTCTGCAGGGGGGAATGAAGCTTTCTTT
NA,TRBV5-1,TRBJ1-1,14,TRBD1,CASSWGTGNTEAFF,TGCGCCAGCAGCTGGGGGACAGGGAACACTGAAGCTTTCTTT
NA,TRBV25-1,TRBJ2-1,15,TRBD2,CASSEYNSGKDEQFF,TGTGCCAGCAGTGAATACAATAGCGGGAAAGATGAGCAGTTCTTC
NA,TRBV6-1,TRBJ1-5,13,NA,CASRAGQNQPQHF,TGTGCCAGCAGAGCTGGACAAAATCAGCCCCAGCATTTT
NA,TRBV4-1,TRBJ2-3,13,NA,CASSHPGADTQYF,TGCGCCAGCAGCCACCCGGGGGCAGATACGCAGTATTTT
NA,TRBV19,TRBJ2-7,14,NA,CASSFRDTTLEQYF,TGTGCCAGTAGTTTCCGGGACACCACTCTGGAGCAGTACTTC
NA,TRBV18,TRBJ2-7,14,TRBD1,CASSPSTGVEEQYF,TGTGCCAGCTCACCGTCAACAGGGGTAGAAGAGCAGTACTTC
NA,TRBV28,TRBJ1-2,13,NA,CASSFVRSEGYTF,TGTGCCAGCAGTTTCGTCCGGTCTGAGGGCTACACCTTC
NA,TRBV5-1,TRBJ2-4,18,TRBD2,CASSLVGRAHFGKNIQYF,TGCGCCAGCAGCTTGGTGGGGAGGGCCCATTTCGGCAAAAACATTCAGTACTTC